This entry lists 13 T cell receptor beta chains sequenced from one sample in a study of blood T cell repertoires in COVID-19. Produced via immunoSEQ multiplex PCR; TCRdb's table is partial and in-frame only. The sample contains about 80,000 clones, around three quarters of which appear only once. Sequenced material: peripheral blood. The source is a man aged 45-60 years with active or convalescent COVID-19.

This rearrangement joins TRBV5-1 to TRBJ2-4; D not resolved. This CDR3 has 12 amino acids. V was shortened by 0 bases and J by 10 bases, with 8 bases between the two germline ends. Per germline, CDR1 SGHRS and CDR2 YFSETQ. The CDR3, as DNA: TGCGCCAGCAGCTTGGAGGCCGGGATTCAGTACTTC. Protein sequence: CASSLEAGIQYF.

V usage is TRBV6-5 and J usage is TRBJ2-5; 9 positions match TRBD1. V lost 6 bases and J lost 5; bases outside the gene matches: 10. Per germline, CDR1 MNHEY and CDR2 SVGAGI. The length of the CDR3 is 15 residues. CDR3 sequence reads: CASRAGTGIVETQYF. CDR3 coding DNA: TGTGCCAGCAGAGCCGGGACAGGGATTGTGGAGACCCAGTACTTC.

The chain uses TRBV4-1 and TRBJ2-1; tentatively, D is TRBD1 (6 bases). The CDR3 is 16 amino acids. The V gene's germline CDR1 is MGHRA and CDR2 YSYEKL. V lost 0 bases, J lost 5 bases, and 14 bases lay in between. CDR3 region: CASSQDPGQPHNEQFF. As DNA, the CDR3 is TGCGCCAGCAGCCAAGATCCCGGACAGCCCCACAATGAGCAGTTCTTC.

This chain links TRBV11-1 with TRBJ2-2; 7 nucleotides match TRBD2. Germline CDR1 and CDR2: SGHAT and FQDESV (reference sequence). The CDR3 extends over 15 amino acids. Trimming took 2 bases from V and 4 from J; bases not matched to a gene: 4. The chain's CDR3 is CASSLRGRVTGELFF. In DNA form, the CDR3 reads TGTGCCAGCAGCTTAAGAGGGAGGGTCACCGGGGAGCTGTTTTTT.

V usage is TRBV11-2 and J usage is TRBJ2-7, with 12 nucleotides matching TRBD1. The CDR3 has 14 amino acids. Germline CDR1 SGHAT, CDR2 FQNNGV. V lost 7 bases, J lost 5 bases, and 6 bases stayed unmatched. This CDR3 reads CASNTGQGANEQYF. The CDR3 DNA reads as TGTGCCAGCAATACGGGACAGGGGGCGAACGAGCAGTACTTC. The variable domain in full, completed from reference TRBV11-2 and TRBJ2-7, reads EAGVAQSPRYKIIEKRQSVAFWCNPISGHATLYWYQQILGQGPKLLIQFQNNGVVDDSQLPKDRFSAERLKGVDSTLKIQPAKLEDSAVYLCASNTGQGANEQYFGPGTRLTVT.

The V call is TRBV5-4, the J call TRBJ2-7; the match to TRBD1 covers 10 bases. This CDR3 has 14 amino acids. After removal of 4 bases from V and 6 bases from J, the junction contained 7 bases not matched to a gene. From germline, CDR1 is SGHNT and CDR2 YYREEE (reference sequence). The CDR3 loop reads CASSATGGLVEQYF. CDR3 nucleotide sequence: TGTGCCAGCAGCGCGACAGGGGGCCTAGTCGAGCAGTACTTC.

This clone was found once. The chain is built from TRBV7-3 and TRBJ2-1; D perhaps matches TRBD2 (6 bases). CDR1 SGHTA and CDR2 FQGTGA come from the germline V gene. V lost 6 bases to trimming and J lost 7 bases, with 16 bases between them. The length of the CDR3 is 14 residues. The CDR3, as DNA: TGTGCCAGCAGGACCGGCGGGACTTCGAATGAGCAGTTCTTC. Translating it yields CASRTGGTSNEQFF.

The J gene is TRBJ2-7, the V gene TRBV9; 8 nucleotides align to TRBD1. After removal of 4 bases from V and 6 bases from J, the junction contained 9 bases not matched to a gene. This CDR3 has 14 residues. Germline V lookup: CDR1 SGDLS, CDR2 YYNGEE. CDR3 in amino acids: CASSPGGLASEQYF. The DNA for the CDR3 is TGTGCCAGCAGCCCAGGGGGCCTAGCAAGCGAGCAGTACTTC.

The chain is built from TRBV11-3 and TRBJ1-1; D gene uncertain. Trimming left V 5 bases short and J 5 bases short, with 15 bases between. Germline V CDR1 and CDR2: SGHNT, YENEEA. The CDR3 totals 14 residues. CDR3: CASSASGMGTEAFF. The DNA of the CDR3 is TGTGCCAGCAGCGCGTCGGGAATGGGTACTGAAGCTTTCTTT.

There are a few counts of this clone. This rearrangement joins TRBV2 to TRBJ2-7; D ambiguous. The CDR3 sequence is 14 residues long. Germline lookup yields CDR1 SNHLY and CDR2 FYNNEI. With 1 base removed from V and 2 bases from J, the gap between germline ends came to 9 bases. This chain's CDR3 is CASSEGYRTYEQYF. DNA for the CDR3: TGTGCCAGCAGTGAAGGGTACAGAACCTACGAGCAGTACTTC. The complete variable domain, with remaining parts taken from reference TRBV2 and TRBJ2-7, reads EPEVTQTPSHQVTQMGQEVILRCVPISNHLYFYWYRQILGQKVEFLVSFYNNEISEKSEIFDDQFSVERPDGSNFTLKIRSTKLEDSAMYFCASSEGYRTYEQYFGPGTRLTVT.

DNA for the CDR3: TGTGCCAGCAGCGTTCGGGACAGGGCATACGAGCAGTACTTC. It yields the protein CASSVRDRAYEQYF. The chain recombines TRBV21-1 with TRBJ2-7; no DNA check was done on the table's D call, TRBD1. TRBV21-1 is listed as a pseudogene. This CDR3 has 14 amino acids.

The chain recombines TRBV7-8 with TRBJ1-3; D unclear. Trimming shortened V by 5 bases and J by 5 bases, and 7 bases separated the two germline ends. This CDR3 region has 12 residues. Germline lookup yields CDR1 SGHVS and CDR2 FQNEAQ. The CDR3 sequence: CASSPLRNTIYF. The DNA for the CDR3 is TGTGCCAGCAGCCCCCTTAGAAACACCATATATTTT.

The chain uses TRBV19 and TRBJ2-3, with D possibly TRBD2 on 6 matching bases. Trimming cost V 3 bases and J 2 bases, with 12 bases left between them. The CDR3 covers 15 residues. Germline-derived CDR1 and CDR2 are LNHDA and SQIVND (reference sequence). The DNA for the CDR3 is TGTGCCAGTAGTATCCTAGCGACCGACACAGATACGCAGTATTTT. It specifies CASSILATDTDTQYF.